The 6 T cell receptor beta chains reported below all come from one sample, sequenced in a study of vaccination effects on CD4 cells after COVID-19. Generated by immunoSEQ multiplex PCR, the TCRdb table keeps only in-frame clones and is missing some. The sample lists 60,000 to 90,000 clones, 81% occurring once. Expansion with viral peptide pools was applied to antigen-specific CD4+ T cells by the ViraFEST assay prior to sequencing. Culture proceeded for 10 days, and CD4+ T cells were then isolated. The vaccine given was either BNT162b2 or mRNA-1273, in two doses. Antigens for these TCRs are unknown. Sequenced here: CD4+ T cells from PBMCs cultured with HCoV-229E spike peptides, sampled after COVID-19 vaccination. These receptors all stem from a human donor who received a COVID-19 vaccine.

V is TRBV5-1 and J is TRBJ2-5; 9 positions agree with TRBD1. The germline V gene encodes CDR1 SGHRS and CDR2 YFSETQ. This CDR3 has 16 amino acids. V trimming: 2 bases; J trimming: 3 bases; junction bases outside the gene matches: 8. As DNA, the CDR3 is TGCGCCAGCAGCTTTATCACAGGGGGCATGGAAGAGACCCAGTACTTC. Its protein product is CASSFITGGMEETQYF.

The chain's CDR3 is CASSDPTGLGAGELFF. The CDR3 DNA sequence: TGCGCCAGCAGTGACCCGACAGGGCTGGGGGCCGGGGAGCTGTTTTTT. The genes are TRBV10-1 and TRBJ2-2, with 7 nucleotides matching TRBD1. With V trimmed by 3 bases and J by 6 bases, 10 bases remained unmatched. Germline CDR1 WNHNN, CDR2 SYGVQD (reference sequence). The CDR3 has 16 amino acids.

The chain combines TRBV9 with TRBJ1-2; D remains ambiguous. CDR1 and CDR2 (germline): SGDLS, YYNGEE. The CDR3 covers 15 residues. The V gene lost 3 bases and the J gene lost 4 bases, with 16 bases spanning the gap. For the CDR3, the DNA is TGTGCCAGCAGCGGATCCAGGCTCTTTTTCTATGGCTACACCTTC. It encodes CASSGSRLFFYGYTF.

As to this clone: The same CDR3 also results from other DNA sequences found in this sample. This CDR3 reads CASSPGQNYGYTF. CDR3 in DNA: TGCGCCAGCAGCCCGGGACAGAACTATGGCTACACCTTC. This chain joins TRBV5-1 and TRBJ1-2, with TRBD1 identical over 7 bases. There are 13 residues in the CDR3. The trim removed 4 bases at V and 2 bases at J, leaving 2 bases unmatched. CDR1 is SGHRS, CDR2 YFSETQ, per germline.

This clone has a handful of counts. A read error may produce the germline difference seen at one junction end. The V gene is TRBV7-2, the J gene TRBJ1-6; a possible D gene is TRBD1 (6 bases). CDR3 length: 13 amino acids. Per germline, CDR1 SGHTA and CDR2 FQGNSA. The CDR3 loop is CASSLAGAGVPFF. The CDR3 DNA is TGTGCCAGCAGCTTAGCGGGGGCAGGGGTCCCCTTTTTT.

DNA for the CDR3: TGCGCCAGCAGCCAAAACACCGGGGAGCTGTTTTTT. This codes for CASSQNTGELFF. The chain uses TRBV10-1 and TRBJ2-2; unclear D gene. V lost 6 bases to trimming and J lost 2 bases, with 4 bases between them. Germline V gene data show CDR1 as WNHNN and CDR2 as SYGVQD (reference sequence). The CDR3 sequence is 12 residues long.